The 18 T cell receptor beta chains below all came from one sample that was sequenced in a study of blood T cell repertoires in COVID-19. Sequencing used immunoSEQ multiplex PCR; TCRdb keeps in-frame clones, though not all of them. The repertoire holds roughly 170,000 clones, about nine tenths seen once, with around 21% in the top ten. Input material: peripheral blood. The receptors stem from a man between 70 and 80 years old with active or convalescent COVID-19.

V and J are TRBV5-1 and TRBJ2-6, with 12 bases aligning to TRBD1. Germline V lookup: CDR1 SGHRS, CDR2 YFSETQ. The V gene end was trimmed by 4 bases and the J gene end by 1 base; junction bases not matched to a gene: 6. This CDR3 is 18 amino acids long. CDR3 DNA: TGCGCCAGCAGCCCGGGACAGGGGGCGCCTTCTGGGGCCAACGTCCTGACTTTC. It codes for CASSPGQGAPSGANVLTF. Using reference TRBV5-1 and TRBJ2-6 for the parts outside the CDR3, the full variable domain is KAGVTQTPRYLIKTRGQQVTLSCSPISGHRSVSWYQQTPGQGLQFLFEYFSETQRNKGNFPGRFSGRQFSNSRSEMNVSTLELGDSALYLCASSPGQGAPSGANVLTFGAGSRLTVL.

The gene calls are TRBV11-2 and TRBJ2-6; D is unresolved. The V gene's germline CDR1 is SGHAT and CDR2 FQNNGV. V lost 4 bases, J lost 8 bases, and 12 bases lay in between. The length of the CDR3 is 14 residues. CDR3 nucleotides: TGTGCCAGCAGCTCAATCTACCTAACCAACGTCCTGACTTTC. Amino acid sequence: CASSSIYLTNVLTF.

The chain recombines TRBV2 with TRBJ1-4; 8 bases map to TRBD1. The CDR3 sequence is 16 residues long. Germline V gives CDR1 SNHLY, CDR2 FYNNEI. V was clipped by 7 bases and J by 2 bases; unmatched bases: 9. CDR3 in amino acids: CASILQGAGTNEKLFF. The DNA for the CDR3 is TGTGCCAGCATCCTCCAGGGGGCAGGGACTAATGAAAAACTGTTTTTT.

The DNA of the CDR3 is TGTGCCAGCAGCTGGCACACCCCTGAAGCTTTCTTT. Translation: CASSWHTPEAFF. The chain is built from TRBV6-5 and TRBJ1-1; D is unclear. Trimming removed 6 bases at V and 6 bases at J, with 11 bases between. From germline, CDR1 is MNHEY and CDR2 SVGAGI. The CDR3 covers 12 residues.

The chain combines TRBV10-3 with TRBJ1-6; 9 nucleotides agree with TRBD1. The germline V gene encodes CDR1 ENHRY and CDR2 SYGVKD. This CDR3 is 15 amino acids long. V lost 7 bases, J lost 9 bases, and 10 bases stayed unmatched. DNA of the CDR3: TGTGCCATCACCGGGGACAGGGAGATTTTTTCACCCCTCCACTTT. It is translated as CAITGDREIFSPLHF.

The chain is built from TRBV5-1 and TRBJ2-5, with D maybe TRBD1 (5 bases). Germline loops: CDR1 SGHRS, CDR2 YFSETQ. V gave up 4 bases and J gave up 1 base, with 11 bases separating them. This CDR3 region has 14 residues. In DNA, the CDR3 is TGCGCCAGCAGCCCCGACAGCGTCCAAGAGACCCAGTACTTC. Protein product: CASSPDSVQETQYF.

This chain links TRBV18 with TRBJ1-5; 10 nucleotides align to TRBD1. V trimming: 3 bases; J trimming: 4 bases; junction bases outside the gene matches: 6. The CDR3 contains 16 residues. Germline V CDR1 and CDR2: KGHSH, LQKENI. As DNA, the CDR3 is TGTGCCAGCTCACCGGGACAGGGGACCGCAAATCAGCCCCAGCATTTT. It translates to CASSPGQGTANQPQHF. Full variable domain (remainder filled in from reference TRBV18 and TRBJ1-5): NAGVMQNPRHLVRRRGQEARLRCSPMKGHSHVYWYRQLPEEGLKFMVYLQKENIIDESGMPKERFSAEFPKEGPSILRIQQVVRGDSAAYFCASSPGQGTANQPQHFGDGTRLSIL.

The V gene is TRBV6-2 or TRBV6-3, the J gene TRBJ1-1, with D unresolved. The V end lost 2 bases, the J end lost 7 bases, and 14 bases lay between the germline ends. This CDR3 is built from 14 residues. Germline loops: CDR1 MNHEY, CDR2 SVGEGT. CDR3 nucleotide sequence: TGTGCCAGCAGTTACGGGCAGACGTTAATTGAAGCTTTCTTT. Translating gives CASSYGQTLIEAFF.

The gene calls are TRBV5-4 and TRBJ1-1, with TRBD1 identical over 7 bases. Germline-derived CDR1 and CDR2 are SGHNT and YYREEE (reference sequence). This CDR3 comprises 16 residues. V was clipped by 0 bases and J by 1 base; unmatched bases: 6. CDR3 sequence (DNA): TGTGCCAGCAGCTTGGAAATCGGGACAGCGAACACTGAAGCTTTCTTT. This gives the protein CASSLEIGTANTEAFF. The full variable domain, rest sourced from reference TRBV5-4 and TRBJ1-1, is ETGVTQSPTHLIKTRGQQVTLRCSSQSGHNTVSWYQQALGQGPQFIFQYYREEENGRGNFPPRFSGLQFPNYSSELNVNALELDDSALYLCASSLEIGTANTEAFFGQGTRLTVV.

This chain links TRBV9 with TRBJ2-7, with D maybe TRBD1 (5 bases). The CDR3 has 13 residues. Germline CDR1 SGDLS, CDR2 YYNGEE. V gave up 0 bases and J gave up 7 bases, with 11 bases separating them. This CDR3 reads CASSVGQSWEQYF. The CDR3 nucleotides are TGTGCCAGCAGCGTAGGACAGTCTTGGGAGCAGTACTTC.

The genes are TRBV6-1 and TRBJ1-1, with 7 bases lining up with TRBD1. This CDR3 region has 16 residues. Germline V gives CDR1 MNHNS, CDR2 SASEGT. V was pared by 2 bases and J by 0 bases, with 6 bases of the junction left unmatched. Here the CDR3 DNA reads TGTGCCAGCAGTGAACTAGGGACAGCGATGAACACTGAAGCTTTCTTT. This encodes CASSELGTAMNTEAFF.

The chain employs TRBV7-9 and TRBJ2-1; D ambiguous. CDR3 length equals 15 residues. Between the trimmed V and J ends, which lost 6 bases and 0 bases, there was a span of 12 bases. The germline V gene encodes CDR1 SEHNR and CDR2 FQNEAQ (reference sequence). In DNA form, the CDR3 reads TGTGCCAGCAGGTCCGAGTTGAGCTCCTACAATGAGCAGTTCTTC. Encoded protein: CASRSELSSYNEQFF. The entire variable domain, with the rest obtained from reference TRBV7-9 and TRBJ2-1, is as follows: DTGVSQNPRHKITKRGQNVTFRCDPISEHNRLYWYRQTLGQGPEFLTYFQNEAQLEKSRLLSDRFSAERPKGSFSTLEIQRTEQGDSAMYLCASRSELSSYNEQFFGPGTRLTVL.

The CDR3 here is CASSWIAGVNTGELFF. The CDR3 DNA sequence: TGCGCCAGCAGCTGGATAGCGGGAGTGAACACCGGGGAGCTGTTTTTT. The chain has TRBV5-1 and TRBJ2-2; 9 bases fit TRBD2. The CDR3 contains 16 residues. Germline CDR1 reads SGHRS; CDR2 reads YFSETQ. Trimming removed 3 bases from V and 1 base from J; junction bases left unmatched: 4.

The genes are TRBV10-2 and TRBJ1-1; 9 nucleotides align to TRBD1. Trimming at V came to 0 bases and at J to 8 bases, leaving 4 bases not matched to a gene. The CDR3 totals 14 residues. Germline V gives CDR1 WSHSY, CDR2 SAAADI. The CDR3 spells CASSESVGQGEAFF. The CDR3 DNA reads as TGCGCCAGCAGTGAGTCGGTGGGACAGGGAGAAGCTTTCTTT.

In nucleotides, the CDR3 is TGTGCCACCCGGTCCAACGTAGCAAATCAGCCCCAGCATTTT. Residues: CATRSNVANQPQHF. The V gene is TRBV24-1, the J gene TRBJ1-5; no definite D call. The CDR3 consists of 14 residues. Trimming took off 9 bases at V and 4 bases at J, with 15 bases between the two ends. From germline, CDR1 is KGHDR and CDR2 SFDVKD.

With regard to this clone: Other DNA variants within this sample encode the same CDR3. CDR3 DNA sequence: TGTGCCAGCAGCGTAGGGCTAGCGGGAGGTCTCAATGAGCAGTTCTTC. It yields the protein CASSVGLAGGLNEQFF. The chain is built from TRBV9 and TRBJ2-1; TRBD2 aligns across 11 bases. This CDR3 has 16 residues. The V gene's germline CDR1 is SGDLS and CDR2 YYNGEE. Germline trimming cut 0 bases from V and 6 bases from J; bases unmatched to any gene: 5.

The chain has TRBV13 and TRBJ1-1; unclear D gene. There are 16 residues in the CDR3. V was trimmed by 4 bases and J by 1 base, leaving 16 bases between them. The germline gives CDR1 PRHDT, CDR2 FYEKMQ (reference sequence). The CDR3 loop reads CASSSGSAPKNTEAFF. CDR3 nucleotide sequence: TGTGCCAGCAGCTCGGGAAGCGCTCCTAAGAACACTGAAGCTTTCTTT. Drawing the rest from reference TRBV13 and TRBJ1-1, the complete variable domain is AAGVIQSPRHLIKEKRETATLKCYPIPRHDTVYWYQQGPGQDPQFLISFYEKMQSDKGSIPDRFSAQQFSDYHSELNMSSLELGDSALYFCASSSGSAPKNTEAFFGQGTRLTVV.

The chain uses TRBV6-5 and TRBJ1-1; no reliable D call. The CDR3 has 10 residues. Germline V gene sequence: CDR1 MNHEY, CDR2 SVGAGI. Trimming took off 7 bases at V and 3 bases at J, with 3 bases between the two ends. The CDR3 reads CASIDTEAFF. DNA of the CDR3: TGTGCCAGCATCGACACTGAAGCTTTCTTT.